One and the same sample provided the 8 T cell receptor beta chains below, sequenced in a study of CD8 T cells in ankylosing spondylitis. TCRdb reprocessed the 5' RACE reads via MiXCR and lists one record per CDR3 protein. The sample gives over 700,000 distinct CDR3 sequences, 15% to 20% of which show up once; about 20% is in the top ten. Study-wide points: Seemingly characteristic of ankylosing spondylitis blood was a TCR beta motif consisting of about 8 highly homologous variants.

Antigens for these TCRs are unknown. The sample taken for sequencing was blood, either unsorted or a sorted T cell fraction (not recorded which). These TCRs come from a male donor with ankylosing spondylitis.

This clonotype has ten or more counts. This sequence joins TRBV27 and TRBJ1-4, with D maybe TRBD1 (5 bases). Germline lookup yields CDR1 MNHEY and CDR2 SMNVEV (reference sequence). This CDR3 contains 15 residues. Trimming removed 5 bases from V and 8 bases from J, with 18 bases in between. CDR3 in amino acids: CASSPLDKGREKLFF. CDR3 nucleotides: TGTGCCAGCAGTCCTCTGGACAAAGGAAGAGAAAAACTGTTTTTT.

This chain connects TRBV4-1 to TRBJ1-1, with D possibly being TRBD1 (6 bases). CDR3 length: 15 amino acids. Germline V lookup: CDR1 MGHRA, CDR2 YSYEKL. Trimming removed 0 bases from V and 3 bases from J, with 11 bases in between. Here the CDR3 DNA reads TGCGCCAGCAGCCAAGATCAGGGGTGGGACACTGAAGCTTTCTTT. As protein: CASSQDQGWDTEAFF.

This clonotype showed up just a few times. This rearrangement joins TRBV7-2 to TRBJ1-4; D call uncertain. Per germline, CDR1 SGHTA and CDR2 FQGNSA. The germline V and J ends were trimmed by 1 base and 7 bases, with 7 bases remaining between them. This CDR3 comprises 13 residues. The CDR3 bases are TGTGCCAGCAGCTTAGTTGCGGCTGAAAAACTGTTTTTT. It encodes CASSLVAAEKLFF.

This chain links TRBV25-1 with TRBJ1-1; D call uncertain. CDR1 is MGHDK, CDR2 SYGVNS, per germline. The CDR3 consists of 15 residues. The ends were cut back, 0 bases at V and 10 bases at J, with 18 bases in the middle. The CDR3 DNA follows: TGTGCCAGCAGTGAATACACGCCGGTGGGCGGGAGAGCTTTCTTT. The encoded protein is CASSEYTPVGGRAFF.

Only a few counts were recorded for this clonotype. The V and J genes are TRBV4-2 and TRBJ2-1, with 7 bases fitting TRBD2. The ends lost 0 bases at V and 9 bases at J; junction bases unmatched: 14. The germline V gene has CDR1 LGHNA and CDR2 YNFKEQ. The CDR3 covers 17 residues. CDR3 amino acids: CASSQEPSGAGLSEQFF. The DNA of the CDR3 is TGTGCCAGCAGCCAAGAACCCTCAGGAGCGGGGTTGTCTGAGCAGTTCTTC.

DNA of the CDR3: TGTGCCAGCAGGTTATCAGGGGGCTACGTCGAGCAGTACTTC. It translates to CASRLSGGYVEQYF. This chain uses TRBV12-3 or TRBV12-4 with TRBJ2-7; 8 nucleotides line up with TRBD1. The junction had 10 bases not matched to a gene; V was cut back by 6 bases and J by 6 bases. The CDR3 extends over 14 amino acids.

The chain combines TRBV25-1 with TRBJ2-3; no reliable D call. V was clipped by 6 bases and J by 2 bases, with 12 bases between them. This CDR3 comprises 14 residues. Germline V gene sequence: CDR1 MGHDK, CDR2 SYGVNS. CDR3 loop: CASRGGLPTDTQYF. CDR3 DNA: TGTGCCAGCAGGGGTGGGTTACCCACAGATACGCAGTATTTT.

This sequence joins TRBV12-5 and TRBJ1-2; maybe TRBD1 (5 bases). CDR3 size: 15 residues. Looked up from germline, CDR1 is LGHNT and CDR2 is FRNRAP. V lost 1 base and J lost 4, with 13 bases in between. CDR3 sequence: CASGLDRGAGYGYTF. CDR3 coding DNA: TGTGCTAGTGGTTTGGATCGCGGGGCCGGCTATGGCTACACCTTC.